This T cell receptor beta chain was sequenced during a study of T cell responses to AZD1222 COVID-19 vaccine. Across the whole study: Second doses at about 4 or about 12 weeks were pooled. Study-wide points: Seropositive status at baseline applied to only 5 to 7 AZD1222 recipients. Females made up more of the donors, who were largely white British, and clonal diversity may have come out too low. Reportedly, nearly half of unique spike TCRs recognized epitopes outside B.1.351/B.1.1.7 mutations.

V dropped 2 bases and J dropped 0; count of bases not matched to a gene: 7. CDR1 is SEHNR, CDR2 FQNEAQ, per germline (reference sequence). CDR3 size: 16 residues. Details on this clone: Its antigen is still unknown.

Sequencing was performed with immunoSEQ multiplex PCR; in TCRdb, only in-frame clones are kept and a portion is missing. The top ten hold roughly 6.3% of the sample, which has about 130,000 clones, around 90% seen once. The chain combines TRBV7-9 with TRBJ2-7, with TRBD1 matching 7 bases. The material was peripheral blood, obtained on day 0 of AZD1222 vaccination. The receptor was isolated from an adult in good health. The CDR3, as DNA: TGTGCCAGCAGCTTATCGCTTGGACAGGACTCCTACGAGCAGTACTTC. Residues: CASSLSLGQDSYEQYF.